The rows below give T cell receptor beta chains drawn from one sample of a study of cytotoxic CD8 clonotypes in ibrutinib-treated CLL. Using immunoSEQ multiplex PCR, the repertoire was profiled, and TCRdb retains in-frame clones only, with some absent. The sample has under 300,000 clones, about 72% seen once. The sample was PBMCs, taken at disease progression, from a patient treated with ibrutinib. Receptor source: a human donor with chronic lymphocytic leukemia. Both conserved end residues are part of each CDR3. D genes are given only for firm matches. Not every row has a clone size; where given, it reads once, few, many or a size class.

.	TRBV5-1	.	TRBJ1-3	TGCGCCAGCAGCTTGAAGGGGGGCGGAAACACCATATATTTT	CASSLKGGGNTIYF
.	TRBV19	.	TRBJ1-1	TGTGCCAGTAGCCACGGGGTCCTTGAAGCTTTCTTT	CASSHGVLEAFF
TRBD1	TRBV29-1	.	TRBJ2-1	TGCAGCGTTCGCGACAGGGCCCCCTACAATGAGCAGTTCTTC	CSVRDRAPYNEQFF
.	TRBV7-2	few	TRBJ2-7	TGTGCCAGCAGCTTAGTCGGGCCCTACGAGCAGTACTTC	CASSLVGPYEQYF
.	TRBV5-1	.	TRBJ1-1	TGCGCCAGCAGCTTGGACACCATGGAAGACACTGAAGCTTTCTTT	CASSLDTMEDTEAFF
.	TRBV5-6	.	TRBJ2-7	TGTGCCAGCAGCCTGAACTACGAGCAGTACTTC	CASSLNYEQYF
.	TRBV29-1	.	TRBJ2-2	TGCAGCGTAGGGACCAATGGCGATCGTGGGGAGCTGTTTTTT	CSVGTNGDRGELFF
.	TRBV15	.	TRBJ1-1	TGTGCCACCAGCAGAGATCTCGGGGCGGGTGAAGCTTTCTTT	CATSRDLGAGEAFF
.	TRBV7-8	.	TRBJ2-7	TGTGCCAGCAGCTTACCGACAGGGAGGAGCTCCTACGAGCAGTACTTC	CASSLPTGRSSYEQYF
.	TRBV19	few	TRBJ2-4	TGTGCCAGTAGTATACGAGGGGGCATTCAGTACTTC	CASSIRGGIQYF
.	TRBV5-1	.	TRBJ1-1	TGCGCCAGCAGCTTGGGTTCTCGGAACACTGAAGCTTTCTTT	CASSLGSRNTEAFF
.	TRBV6-1	.	TRBJ1-2	TGTGCCAGCAGTGAAGACTGGGGCGCGAACTATGGCTACACCTTC	CASSEDWGANYGYTF
.	TRBV2	.	TRBJ2-1	TGTGCCAGCAGTGAAACGTGGGCTAGCAAGCAGTTCTTC	CASSETWASKQFF
.	TRBV5-4	.	TRBJ2-5	TGTGCCAGCAGCTTGGATCAGGGGAAAGAGACCCAGTACTTC	CASSLDQGKETQYF
TRBD1	TRBV11-2	.	TRBJ2-7	TGTGCCAGCAGCGCTGGGGACAGGGGCTACGAGCAGTACTTC	CASSAGDRGYEQYF
.	TRBV6-1	.	TRBJ2-5	TGTGCCAGCAGGAATTACAGGGGCGGGGGAGAGACCCAGTACTTC	CASRNYRGGGETQYF
.	TRBV2	.	TRBJ2-5	TGTGCCCAAGCGCTGGGGGCCAGCCAAGAGACCCAGTACTTC	CAQALGASQETQYF
.	TRBV4-3	.	TRBJ2-7	TGCGCCAGCAGGGGGGGCGACGAGCAGTACTTC	CASRGGDEQYF
.	TRBV27	.	TRBJ1-1	TGTGCCAGCAGTTTATCAGCCGGGTCCCGAGAAGCTTTCTTT	CASSLSAGSREAFF
.	TRBV11-2	.	TRBJ2-7	TGTGCCAGCAGCTTAGATGGTGCAGCTCACGAGCAGTACTTC	CASSLDGAAHEQYF
.	TRBV14	.	TRBJ2-5	TGTGCCAGCAGCTACGATCTTATGGAGACCCAGTACTTC	CASSYDLMETQYF
.	TRBV7-2	.	TRBJ2-5	TGTGCCAGCAGCTCAACAGGGCTCCCACAAGAGACCCAGTACTTC	CASSSTGLPQETQYF
TRBD1	TRBV30	.	TRBJ2-7	TGTGCCTGGAGTGTTCCAATTGCGGACAGGAACTCCTACGAGCAGTACTTC	CAWSVPIADRNSYEQYF
.	TRBV18	.	TRBJ2-3	TGTGCCAGCTCATATCTAGCTGATACGCAGTATTTT	CASSYLADTQYF
.	TRBV29-1	.	TRBJ2-3	TGCGTAATATGTGGGATACTCACAGATACGCAGTATTTT	CVICGILTDTQYF